Following are 18 T cell receptor beta chains from one sample sequenced in a study of CD8 T cells in ankylosing spondylitis. One entry per CDR3 protein, called by TCRdb with MiXCR from the 5' RACE reads. The repertoire holds approximately 100,000 distinct CDR3 sequences, with about 8.3% as singletons. Sequencing used blood, either unsorted or a sorted T cell fraction (not recorded which). The receptors shown here come from a male donor with ankylosing spondylitis or in good health (not recorded which).

There are many counts of this clonotype. The chain has TRBV20-1 and TRBJ1-1; D may be TRBD1 (5 bases). V was clipped by 3 bases and J by 4 bases, with 12 bases between them. Germline V lookup: CDR1 DFQATT, CDR2 SNEGSKA (reference sequence). The CDR3 is 13 amino acids. The CDR3 region has the DNA TGCAGTGCTAGGCGGCAGGGTGGCACTGAAGCTTTCTTT. Translated: CSARRQGGTEAFF.

Notes on this clonotype: With a much larger clone just one base away, this may be a read error. The chain combines TRBV27 with TRBJ2-5; 8 bases align to TRBD1. Germline CDR1 MNHEY, CDR2 SMNVEV (reference sequence). The CDR3 is 15 amino acids. The DNA of the CDR3 is TGTGTCAGCAGTCTAGGACAGGGACCCCAAGAGACCCAGTACTTC. Its translation: CVSSLGQGPQETQYF.

This clonotype appeared many times. The chain carries TRBV6-2 or TRBV6-3 and TRBJ2-7; 8 nucleotides match TRBD2. This CDR3 spans 14 amino acids. V lost 4 bases and J lost 4; bases outside the gene matches: 6. CDR1 is MNHEY and CDR2 is SVGEGT in the germline V gene. CDR3 amino acids: CASSSGTRPYEQYF. In DNA, the CDR3 is TGTGCCAGCAGTTCCGGGACTAGACCTTACGAGCAGTACTTC.

This clonotype was observed at least ten times. A single base separates this from a much larger clone, so it may be a read error. The rearrangement joins TRBV3-1 to TRBJ1-4; weak D call: TRBD1 (5 bases). Germline lookup yields CDR1 LGHDT and CDR2 YNNKEL (reference sequence). This CDR3 spans 15 amino acids. CDR3 residues: CVSSPDTATNEKLFF. The CDR3 nucleotides are TGTGTCAGCAGCCCGGACACCGCAACTAATGAAAAACTGTTTTTT.

This clonotype came up many times. V and J are TRBV10-3 and TRBJ1-6; 10 positions match TRBD1. This CDR3 spans 13 amino acids. Germline V lookup: CDR1 ENHRY, CDR2 SYGVKD. Germline trimming cut 8 bases from V and 7 bases from J; bases unmatched to any gene: 2. CDR3 sequence: CAIRTGGNSPLHF. As DNA, the CDR3 is TGTGCCATCCGGACAGGGGGAAATTCACCCCTCCACTTT.

This clonotype appeared many times. The chain combines TRBV15 with TRBJ2-1; weak D call: TRBD2 (5 bases). From germline, CDR1 is LNHNV and CDR2 YYDKDF (reference sequence). CDR3 length: 13 residues. The V gene lost 6 bases and the J gene lost 4 bases, with 10 bases spanning the gap. CDR3 in amino acids: CATSRPGYNEQFF. CDR3 sequence (DNA): TGTGCCACCAGTAGGCCGGGGTACAATGAGCAGTTCTTC.

Ten or more counts support this clonotype. This sequence joins TRBV7-8 and TRBJ2-2; D remains unclear. V was shortened by 1 base and J by 3 bases, with 6 bases between the two germline ends. CDR1 is SGHVS and CDR2 is FQNEAQ in the germline V gene. This CDR3 has 14 amino acids. CDR3 sequence reads: CASSLDRDTGELFF. The CDR3 bases are TGTGCCAGCAGCTTAGATCGGGACACCGGGGAGCTGTTTTTT. Complete variable domain (other parts from reference TRBV7-8 and TRBJ2-2): GAGVSQSPRYKVAKRGQDVALRCDPISGHVSLFWYQQALGQGPEFLTYFQNEAQLDKSGLPSDRFFAERPEGSVSTLKIQRTQQEDSAVYLCASSLDRDTGELFFGEGSRLTVL.

This clonotype was seen many times. The J gene is TRBJ1-1, the V gene TRBV20-1, with D possibly matching TRBD1 (5 bases). V was pared by 0 bases and J by 7 bases, with 15 bases between. Germline V gene sequence: CDR1 DFQATT, CDR2 SNEGSKA (reference sequence). This CDR3 is 14 amino acids long. The CDR3 nucleotides read TGCAGTGCTAGAGATCCCCAGGGAGCAATTGAAGCTTTCTTT. Translated: CSARDPQGAIEAFF.

This clonotype has at least ten counts. This rearrangement joins TRBV12-3 or TRBV12-4 to TRBJ1-1, with D unresolved. The ends were cut back, 6 bases at V and 4 bases at J, with 9 bases in the middle. This CDR3 is built from 12 residues. As DNA, the CDR3 is TGTGCCAGCAGACGGAGGAGCACTGAAGCTTTCTTT. It codes for CASRRRSTEAFF.

This clonotype was seen ten or more times. This chain uses TRBV7-6 with TRBJ2-7, with 9 nucleotides matching TRBD1. Looked up from germline, CDR1 is SGHVS and CDR2 is FNYEAQ. This CDR3 has 13 residues. J was trimmed by 6 bases and V by 4 bases; bases with no gene match: 4. In DNA form, the CDR3 reads TGTGCCAGCAGCTGGGGACAGGGTGTCGAGCAGTACTTC. Translated, it gives CASSWGQGVEQYF.

This clonotype was detected ten times or more. The chain has TRBV5-6 and TRBJ2-5; D is unclear. The CDR3 length is 14 residues. The germline V gene has CDR1 SGHDT and CDR2 YYEEEE. V shed 0 bases and J shed 1 base, with 7 bases lying between them. The CDR3 region has the DNA TGTGCCAGCAGCTTGGGACGGCCCCAAGAGACCCAGTACTTC. It is translated as CASSLGRPQETQYF.

This clonotype has just a few counts. A read error is possible here, since a much larger clone lies one base away. The gene calls are TRBV29-1 and TRBJ2-7, with D unclear. The CDR3 contains 13 residues. CDR1 and CDR2 from the germline V gene are SQVTM and ANQGSEA. Trimming removed 4 bases at V and 4 bases at J, with 14 bases between. CDR3 residues: CSVVRDLRYEQYF. The CDR3 nucleotides are TGCAGCGTTGTCCGTGACTTAAGGTACGAGCAGTACTTC.

This clonotype was counted once. At one end the junction does not follow the germline gene, possibly because of a read error. The V and J genes are TRBV7-2 and TRBJ1-2, with TRBD1 matching over 7 bases. CDR1 is SGHTA and CDR2 is FQGNSA in the germline V gene. The CDR3 consists of 13 residues. In DNA form, the CDR3 reads TGTGCCAGCAGCCAGGGGGTCGTTAGTGGCGACACCTTC. Amino acids: CASSQGVVSGDTF.

In its sample, this clonotype was seen many times. The chain employs TRBV6-2 or TRBV6-3 and TRBJ1-5; TRBD1 is a possible D gene (5 bases). There are 14 residues in the CDR3. Per germline, CDR1 MNHEY and CDR2 SVGEGT. Trimming took 6 bases from V and 2 from J, leaving 11 bases between them. CDR3 protein: CASRPGWGNQPQHF. The CDR3 DNA reads TGTGCCAGCAGACCAGGGTGGGGCAATCAGCCCCAGCATTTT.

The sample holds many counts of this clonotype. The V and J genes are TRBV10-3 and TRBJ2-7; D gene ambiguous. Germline CDR1 ENHRY, CDR2 SYGVKD. This CDR3 contains 12 residues. V dropped 2 bases and J dropped 3 bases, with 5 bases sitting between them. For the CDR3, the DNA is TGTGCCATCAGTGAGGTCGGCTACGAGCAGTACTTC. Protein: CAISEVGYEQYF.

As regards this clonotype: A read error may produce the germline difference seen at one junction end. This chain joins TRBV7-2 and TRBJ2-1; 7 bases agree with TRBD1. The CDR3 consists of 14 residues. Germline CDR1 SGHTA, CDR2 FQGNSA. The CDR3 DNA reads TGTGCCGGCAGCTTATTTTTGACAGGGCGTGAGCAGTTCTTC. Translating gives CAGSLFLTGREQFF. Using reference TRBV7-2 and TRBJ2-1 for the parts outside the CDR3, the full variable domain is GAGVSQSPSNKVTEKGKDVELRCDPISGHTALYWYRQSLGQGLEFLIYFQGNSAPDKSGLPSDRFSAERTGGSVSTLTIQRTQQEDSAVYLCAGSLFLTGREQFFGPGTRLTVL.

The sample holds a few counts of this clonotype. The genes are TRBV7-9 and TRBJ1-2; TRBD1 matches at 8 bases. The V gene's germline CDR1 is SEHNR and CDR2 FQNEAQ (reference sequence). This CDR3 has 13 amino acids. J gave up 7 bases and V 5 bases, and 6 bases lay outside the gene matches. In nucleotides, the CDR3 is TGTGCCAGCAGCGCCTACAGGGGGTCTGGCTACACCTTC. This encodes CASSAYRGSGYTF.

This clonotype was counted many times. The rearrangement joins TRBV6-2 or TRBV6-3 to TRBJ1-2; no clear D. Germline lookup yields CDR1 MNHEY and CDR2 SVGEGT. Trimming shortened V by 2 bases and J by 5 bases, and 6 bases separated the two germline ends. The CDR3 has 12 amino acids. CDR3 nucleotides: TGTGCCAGCAGTTACGGAGTGTATGGCTACACCTTC. Protein: CASSYGVYGYTF.